What follows describes a single T cell receptor (beta chain). Antigen unknown. This record belongs to a study of response to subunit inactivated influenza vaccine. TCRdb reprocessed the RT-PCR reads with MiXCR, giving one entry per CDR3 protein. The sample lists just over 300,000 distinct CDR3 sequences; 21% were seen once. CDR3 length: 13 amino acids. Germline V gene data show CDR1 as DFQATT and CDR2 as SNEGSKA (reference sequence). V lost 5 bases and J lost 2, with 10 bases in between. Study-level findings and limits: Few new T cells, the authors suggested, are recruited by each seasonal influenza vaccination.

The chain couples TRBV20-1 to TRBJ1-5; unclear D gene. The input for sequencing was PBMCs from blood, taken less than 22 months after vaccination. The TCR sequence derives from a man between 50 and 70 years old who received an inactivated influenza vaccine. The CDR3: CSAAGDGNQPQHF. DNA for the CDR3: TGCAGTGCTGCGGGAGATGGCAATCAGCCCCAGCATTTT.